Below, 3 T cell receptor beta chains from the same sample are listed, as sequenced in a study of T-cell reconstitution after alpha-beta-depleted transplantation in children. Library preparation (for TCRbeta) was performed with unique molecular identifiers. A single record per CDR3 protein comes from TCRdb applying MiXCR to the PCR reads. The sample holds 140,000 or so distinct CDR3 sequences; roughly 8.8% are singletons and the top ten take 15% to 20%. The sample here was PBMCs, mostly from graft donor cells, taken 180 days after TCRalphabeta/CD19-depleted stem cell transplant. The receptors here all came from a female patient aged 2-9 years who had a stem cell transplant for congenital amegakaryocytic thrombocytopenia, so the T cells may come from the graft donor.

This clonotype was detected ten times or more. V usage is TRBV20-1 and J usage is TRBJ2-7, with D tentatively TRBD2 (5 bases). V lost 0 bases and J 0 bases, leaving 6 bases between the germline ends. CDR1 and CDR2 from the germline V gene are DFQATT and SNEGSKA (reference sequence). This CDR3 is built from 13 residues. CDR3 loop: CSARDSGSYEQYF. As DNA, the CDR3 is TGCAGTGCTAGAGACAGCGGCTCCTACGAGCAGTACTTC.

This clonotype has a handful of counts. Its ends do not fully match the called genes, so a read error is possible. V usage is TRBV7-2 and J usage is TRBJ2-2; 7 nucleotides line up with TRBD1. This CDR3 has 16 residues. Germline lookup yields CDR1 SGHTA and CDR2 FQGNSA. DNA for the CDR3: TGTGCCAGCAGCTTATACCAGGGGGTGAACACCGGGGAGCTTTTTTTT. Its translation: CASSLYQGVNTGELFF. Full variable domain (missing parts from reference TRBV7-2 and TRBJ2-2): GAGVSQSPSNKVTEKGKDVELRCDPISGHTALYWYRQSLGQGLEFLIYFQGNSAPDKSGLPSDRFSAERTGGSVSTLTIQRTQQEDSAVYLCASSLYQGVNTGELFFGEGSRLTVL.

This sequence joins TRBV11-2 and TRBJ2-2, with 7 nucleotides matching TRBD1. Losses at the gene ends were 1 base for V and 0 bases for J; bases not matched to a gene: 17. The CDR3 covers 21 residues. CDR1 and CDR2 (germline): SGHAT, FQNNGV. The CDR3 protein is CASSLVRMVRDRTPNTGELFF. CDR3 nucleotide sequence: TGTGCCAGCAGCTTAGTGAGAATGGTCAGGGACAGAACTCCGAACACCGGGGAGCTGTTTTTT.